Sequencing of this T cell receptor (beta chain) was carried out in a study of CD8 T cells in Susac syndrome. At the level of the study: Patients with Susac syndrome were therapy-naive, on corticosteroids, or on intravenous immunoglobulin alone at the time that blood was drawn. Findings and limits, study-wide: Clonal expansion was missing from Susac syndrome CD4+ T cell repertoires.

To note about this clonotype: Its specificity is unknown.

RNA was extracted with the RNeasy kit, and a quantity of roughly 0.5 to 1 ug was reverse transcribed using random hexamers. TCRdb used MiXCR to reprocess the immunoSEQ multiplex PCR reads, holding one entry per CDR3 protein. Of about 180,000 distinct CDR3 sequences listed, 85% to 95% are singletons. The ends lost 6 bases at V and 1 base at J; junction bases unmatched: 8. Germline CDR1 is SQVTM and CDR2 is ANQGSEA. This CDR3 has 14 residues. Input material: CD4+ T cells from PBMCs. This TCR derives from a human donor with Susac syndrome. The chain has TRBV29-1 and TRBJ1-1, with 7 bases fitting TRBD1. The DNA of the CDR3 is TGCAGCGTCAGACAGGGTCCAAAGAACACTGAAGCTTTCTTT. Protein sequence: CSVRQGPKNTEAFF. Drawing the rest from reference TRBV29-1 and TRBJ1-1, the complete variable domain is SAVISQKPSRDICQRGTSLTIQCQVDSQVTMMFWYRQQPGQSLTLIATANQGSEATYESGFVIDKFPISRPNLTFSTLTVSNMSPEDSSIYLCSVRQGPKNTEAFFGQGTRLTVV.